This T cell receptor (beta chain) appears in the sequencing data of a study of T cell repertoires in breast cancer. About the study: Of the roughly 20 tumors, the majority were ER+/PR+.

Trimming left V 5 bases short and J 4 bases short, with 22 bases between. The CDR3 sequence is 17 residues long. Germline V lookup: CDR1 MNHNS, CDR2 SASEGT. A second nested PCR with blocking oligonucleotides suppressed unpaired genes. TCRdb recomputed calls from the emulsion pairing reads with MiXCR, one row per CDR3 protein. The sample includes about 40,000 distinct CDR3 sequences, 45% of them seen just once. Paired alpha-beta TCRs of CD8+ T cells were analyzed by expanded emulsion RT-PCR. Positively selected CD8+ T cells rested overnight with about 10 IU/mL IL-2 before emulsion RT-PCR. V usage is TRBV6-1 and J usage is TRBJ2-3; D unresolved. This clonotype was obtained from a pool of human donors with breast cancer or a healthy control (not recorded which). The specimen was CD8+ T cells. The CDR3 sequence is CASSKTLDGRPADTQYF. CDR3 sequence (DNA): TGTGCCAGCAGTAAAACGCTGGACGGTAGACCGGCAGATACGCAGTATTTT.